Below, 27 T cell receptor beta chains from the same sample are listed, as sequenced in a study of blood T cell repertoires in COVID-19. Profiling relied on immunoSEQ multiplex PCR, and the TCRdb table lists in-frame clones only, not all of them. The repertoire holds 85,000 to 110,000 clones, with 89% as singletons. Sequenced material: peripheral blood. Receptor source: a woman aged 55 to 70 with acute or convalescent COVID-19.

This chain connects TRBV21-1 to TRBJ1-1. TRBV21-1 is a pseudogene. The CDR3 is 18 amino acids. CDR3: CASSEGGRILRDNTEAFF. The CDR3 coding sequence is TGTGCCAGCAGCGAGGGGGGGAGAATCCTTCGCGATAACACTGAAGCTTTCTTT.

This chain links TRBV9 with TRBJ2-1, with 9 bases matching TRBD2. The CDR3 contains 15 residues. The J segment lost 5 bases and the V segment lost 1 base, leaving 4 bases of the junction unmatched. Germline V CDR1 and CDR2: SGDLS, YYNGEE. The CDR3 sequence is CASSVSSGNHNEQFF. CDR3 DNA sequence: TGTGCCAGCAGCGTATCTAGCGGGAACCACAATGAGCAGTTCTTC.

This chain joins TRBV11-3 and TRBJ2-1; TRBD2 matches at 8 bases. V dropped 2 bases and J dropped 6; count of bases not matched to a gene: 6. The CDR3 is 15 amino acids. Germline CDR1 SGHNT, CDR2 YENEEA. The CDR3 sequence is CASSLRTSPINEQFF. CDR3 bases: TGTGCCAGCAGCTTAAGGACTAGCCCCATCAATGAGCAGTTCTTC.

The rearrangement uses TRBV5-1 and TRBJ1-2; 7 bases are shared with TRBD1. The V and J ends lost 3 bases and 5 bases, in that order; junction bases with no gene match: 7. Germline assignment: CDR1 SGHRS and CDR2 YFSETQ. The CDR3 extends over 14 amino acids. The CDR3 loop is CASSSGQPSYGYTF. The CDR3 bases are TGCGCCAGCAGCTCGGGACAGCCTTCTTATGGCTACACCTTC.

The chain uses TRBV29-1 and TRBJ1-2; 10 nucleotides agree with TRBD1. V trimming: 5 bases; J trimming: 8 bases; junction bases outside the gene matches: 14. The CDR3 covers 15 residues. Germline loops: CDR1 SQVTM, CDR2 ANQGSEA. CDR3 coding DNA: TGCAGCGTTTCGGGGTCGGACAGGGGGTTAAGCGGCTACACCTTC. This sequence encodes CSVSGSDRGLSGYTF.

The rearrangement uses TRBV11-3 and TRBJ2-1; the D is unclear. From germline, CDR1 is SGHNT and CDR2 YENEEA. The CDR3 sequence is 13 residues long. The V gene lost 4 bases and the J gene lost 3 bases, with 7 bases spanning the gap. CDR3 region: CASSSNYYNEQFF. CDR3 nucleotide sequence: TGTGCCAGCAGCTCTAACTACTACAATGAGCAGTTCTTC.

This chain uses TRBV5-5 with TRBJ1-6, with D possibly TRBD1 on 5 matching bases. CDR1 and CDR2 from the germline V gene are SGHKS and YYEKEE (reference sequence). The CDR3 sequence is 15 residues long. The V gene lost 5 bases and the J gene lost 5 bases, with 14 bases spanning the gap. The chain's CDR3 is CASRSQGINNSPLHF. CDR3 in DNA: TGTGCCAGCAGATCCCAGGGAATTAATAATTCACCCCTCCACTTT.

The rearrangement joins TRBV3-1 (or the pseudogene TRBV3-2) to TRBJ1-1; D call uncertain. The V gene's germline CDR1 is LGHDT and CDR2 YNNKEL (reference sequence). The length of the CDR3 is 14 residues. V was trimmed by 0 bases and J by 7 bases, leaving 12 bases between them. CDR3 in DNA: TGTGCCAGCAGCCAAGAGGCCTTCTCGGGTGAAGCTTTCTTT. Translating it yields CASSQEAFSGEAFF.

V gene TRBV15 combines with J gene TRBJ1-1, with 9 nucleotides matching TRBD1. J gave up 9 bases and V 0 bases, and 5 bases lay outside the gene matches. The CDR3 loop spans 14 amino acids. Germline lookup yields CDR1 LNHNV and CDR2 YYDKDF (reference sequence). CDR3 residues: CATSRELGQGKAFF. CDR3 nucleotide sequence: TGTGCCACCAGCAGAGAATTAGGACAGGGGAAAGCTTTCTTT.

The chain uses TRBV6-1 and TRBJ2-1; TRBD2 agrees at 7 bases. Germline lookup yields CDR1 MNHNS and CDR2 SASEGT. The junction had 3 bases not matched to a gene; V was cut back by 2 bases and J by 5 bases. The CDR3 extends over 14 amino acids. Here the CDR3 reads CASSEWGGDNEQFF. The CDR3 coding sequence is TGTGCCAGCAGTGAATGGGGAGGGGACAATGAGCAGTTCTTC.

The chain has TRBV7-9 and TRBJ2-1, with 8 bases that match TRBD2. With 5 bases clipped from V and 8 bases from J, the junction kept 11 bases outside the gene matches. This CDR3 contains 15 residues. Germline CDR1 reads SEHNR; CDR2 reads FQNEAQ (reference sequence). The CDR3 nucleotides read TGTGCCAGCAGCCCAGGGACTAGTACTTTCGATGAGCAGTTCTTC. Translation: CASSPGTSTFDEQFF.

The chain joins TRBV3-1 (or the pseudogene TRBV3-2) to TRBJ2-7; 7 nucleotides line up with TRBD1. Germline assignment: CDR1 LGHDT and CDR2 YNNKEL (reference sequence). Losses at the gene ends were 4 bases for V and 3 bases for J; bases not matched to a gene: 6. This CDR3 has 14 amino acids. The CDR3 bases are TGTGCCAGCAGCCCCCGGGACAGCTTCTACGAGCAGTACTTC. This codes for CASSPRDSFYEQYF.

The chain is built from TRBV15 and TRBJ2-3; TRBD2 aligns across 15 bases. Germline V lookup: CDR1 LNHNV, CDR2 YYDKDF (reference sequence). This CDR3 comprises 18 residues. V shed 5 bases, J shed 4 bases, and the junction held 10 bases outside the gene matches. CDR3 region: CATSYGTSGRRRADTQYF. The CDR3 nucleotides are TGTGCCACCAGCTACGGGACTAGCGGGAGGAGGAGGGCAGATACGCAGTATTTT.

This chain links TRBV7-9 with TRBJ2-2; 9 bases agree with TRBD2. This CDR3 spans 16 amino acids. CDR1 and CDR2 (germline): SEHNR, FQNEAQ (reference sequence). V shed 2 bases and J 4 bases; nucleotides not matched to a gene: 5. In DNA, the CDR3 is TGTGCCAGCAGCTTAAGGGGACTAGCTGGCACCGGGGAGCTGTTTTTT. Translated, it gives CASSLRGLAGTGELFF.

A single count supports this clone. The CDR3 loop reads CSFAVGSEYGYTF. CDR3 nucleotide sequence: TGCAGCTTTGCTGTAGGGAGTGAGTATGGCTACACCTTC. This sequence joins TRBV29-1 and TRBJ1-2; no reliable D call. Trimming stripped 8 bases from V and 5 bases from J, with 18 bases between. The CDR3 has 13 amino acids. CDR1 is SQVTM, CDR2 ANQGSEA, per germline.

The sample holds a few counts of this clone. The chain combines TRBV5-1 with TRBJ1-2; D is uncertain. Looked up from germline, CDR1 is SGHRS and CDR2 is YFSETQ. The V end was cut by 0 bases, the J end by 5 bases, with 8 bases between. CDR3 length: 13 amino acids. The CDR3 DNA reads TGCGCCAGCAGCTTGGTAGACGGGTATGGCTACACCTTC. This translates into CASSLVDGYGYTF. Together with reference TRBV5-1 and TRBJ1-2, the CDR3 gives the full variable domain: KAGVTQTPRYLIKTRGQQVTLSCSPISGHRSVSWYQQTPGQGLQFLFEYFSETQRNKGNFPGRFSGRQFSNSRSEMNVSTLELGDSALYLCASSLVDGYGYTFGSGTRLTVV.

V usage is TRBV18 and J usage is TRBJ2-3; 11 bases map to TRBD2. The V gene's germline CDR1 is KGHSH and CDR2 LQKENI. The CDR3 has 19 amino acids. Germline trimming cut 3 bases from V and 3 bases from J; bases unmatched to any gene: 14. The CDR3 here is CASSPVLAGVIVGTDTQYF. CDR3 in DNA: TGTGCCAGCTCACCCGTACTAGCGGGAGTCATTGTGGGAACAGATACGCAGTATTTT. Full variable domain (outside the CDR3, taken from reference TRBV18 and TRBJ2-3): NAGVMQNPRHLVRRRGQEARLRCSPMKGHSHVYWYRQLPEEGLKFMVYLQKENIIDESGMPKERFSAEFPKEGPSILRIQQVVRGDSAAYFCASSPVLAGVIVGTDTQYFGPGTRLTVL.

The CDR3 DNA follows: TGTGCCAGCTCACCAAGCGGGAGCTCCTACAATGAGCAGTTCTTC. Translation gives CASSPSGSSYNEQFF. The J gene is TRBJ2-1, the V gene TRBV18; 8 positions agree with TRBD2. Per germline, CDR1 KGHSH and CDR2 LQKENI. CDR3 length equals 15 residues. V lost 2 bases and J lost 0; bases outside the gene matches: 0.

This chain links TRBV2 with TRBJ2-1; D perhaps matches TRBD2 (6 bases). Trimming shortened V by 11 bases and J by 0 bases, and 14 bases separated the two germline ends. The CDR3 length is 14 residues. Germline lookup yields CDR1 SNHLY and CDR2 FYNNEI. The CDR3 bases are TGTGCCTCAGCGGGCCAGGGCTCCTACAATGAGCAGTTCTTC. Amino acid sequence: CASAGQGSYNEQFF.

V gene TRBV3-1 (or the pseudogene TRBV3-2) combines with J gene TRBJ2-1; 8 bases agree with TRBD1. The germline V gene has CDR1 LGHDT and CDR2 YNNKEL (reference sequence). The CDR3 is 16 residues long. With V trimmed by 3 bases and J by 9 bases, 13 bases remained unmatched. CDR3 in DNA: TGTGCCAGCAGCCAGGCCCGGGACAGGCCCTTAAGTGAGCAGTTCTTC. Residues: CASSQARDRPLSEQFF.

The chain joins TRBV2 to TRBJ1-3; weak D call: TRBD1 (5 bases). CDR1 SNHLY and CDR2 FYNNEI come from the germline V gene. V gave up 4 bases and J gave up 0 bases, with 10 bases separating them. The CDR3 covers 15 residues. The CDR3 sequence: CASSAEGLSGNTIYF. CDR3 coding DNA: TGTGCCAGCAGTGCGGAGGGGCTCTCTGGAAACACCATATATTTT.

The gene calls are TRBV7-8 and TRBJ2-5, with a possible D match to TRBD2 (5 bases). The CDR3 spans 15 residues. Between the trimmed V and J ends, which lost 5 bases and 2 bases, there was a span of 15 bases. Per germline, CDR1 SGHVS and CDR2 FQNEAQ. CDR3 sequence reads: CASSPMGGPQETQYF. The CDR3 DNA is TGTGCCAGCAGCCCTATGGGCGGGCCTCAAGAGACCCAGTACTTC.

V is TRBV25-1 and J is TRBJ2-1; 12 bases map to TRBD2. This CDR3 contains 18 residues. From germline, CDR1 is MGHDK and CDR2 SYGVNS. V was clipped by 5 bases and J by 5 bases; unmatched bases: 13. The CDR3 bases are TGTGCCAGCAGTAAGTCAATGACTAGCGGGAGTCCCCACAATGAGCAGTTCTTC. Translated: CASSKSMTSGSPHNEQFF.

V is TRBV6-6 and J is TRBJ1-1; the D gene is possibly TRBD1 (6 bases). From germline, CDR1 is MNHNY and CDR2 SVGAGI (reference sequence). The germline V and J ends were trimmed by 5 bases and 11 bases, with 12 bases remaining between them. CDR3 size: 11 residues. The CDR3 region has the DNA TGTGCCAGCAGTAAAGGGACAACGGCTTTCTTT. Translation: CASSKGTTAFF.

The chain couples TRBV24-1 to TRBJ2-1; 8 nucleotides align to TRBD2. The CDR3 spans 15 residues. Germline CDR1 and CDR2: KGHDR and SFDVKD. Germline trimming cut 4 bases from V and 7 bases from J; bases unmatched to any gene: 8. The CDR3 DNA sequence: TGTGCCACCAGTGACTGGGCTAGCGGGTTAAATGAGCAGTTCTTC. It encodes CATSDWASGLNEQFF.

This sequence joins TRBV20-1 and TRBJ2-7; D gene unclear. CDR3 length: 11 residues. CDR1 and CDR2 (germline): DFQATT, SNEGSKA (reference sequence). Trimming stripped 8 bases from V and 3 bases from J, with 11 bases between. The CDR3 region is CSQRVIYEQYF. The CDR3 nucleotides read TGCAGTCAAAGAGTGATCTACGAGCAGTACTTC.

The chain carries TRBV30 and TRBJ1-1, with a weak D call TRBD1 (6 bases). In germline, CDR1 is GTSNPN, CDR2 SVGIG (reference sequence). Trimming left V 4 bases short and J 0 bases short, with 18 bases between. This CDR3 has 16 residues. CDR3 amino acids: CAWNRRQAALNTEAFF. Here the CDR3 DNA reads TGTGCCTGGAACCGAAGACAGGCCGCATTGAACACTGAAGCTTTCTTT. The full variable domain, with the rest looked up from reference TRBV30 and TRBJ1-1, is SQTIHQWPATLVQPVGSPLSLECTVEGTSNPNLYWYRQAAGRGLQLLFYSVGIGQISSEVPQNLSASRPQDRQFILSSKKLLLSDSGFYLCAWNRRQAALNTEAFFGQGTRLTVV.